The clone carrying this T cell receptor beta chain showed up just a few times. RNA extraction and reverse transcription yielded cDNA as sequencing template. Assay used: immunoSEQ multiplex PCR; TCRdb lists only in-frame clones, some missing. There are 150,000 to 200,000 clones in the sample; around 64% occur only once, and approximately 10% lies in the top ten. The CDR3 runs 14 residues. Trimming took 2 bases from V and 1 from J, leaving 8 bases between them. The V gene's germline CDR1 is MNHEY and CDR2 SVGAGI. The sample is drawn from a study of CD8+ T cells in alopecia areata. Here the sequenced sample was CD8+ T cells sorted from blood, taken at week 0. V and J are TRBV6-5 and TRBJ1-1; D not resolved. The source is a human donor with alopecia areata. The CDR3 is CASSYQAGNTEAFF. The CDR3 nucleotides are TGTGCCAGCAGTTACCAGGCAGGGAACACTGAAGCTTTCTTT.